This TCR beta chain was documented in a study of blood T cell repertoires in COVID-19. The overall study: Both acute and convalescent COVID-19 samples were obtained from the United States, Italy and Spain. PBMCs, B-cell-depleted T cells, or T cells were the source of the cDNA or gDNA that made up the material.

Germline V gene lookup returns CDR1 LNHDA and CDR2 SQIVND (reference sequence). With 2 bases clipped from V and 6 bases from J, the junction kept 0 bases outside the gene matches. The CDR3 runs 14 residues. As processed by the authors: Amplification of reference gene primers was used by the study to estimate nucleated cell counts. The table came from immunoSEQ multiplex PCR; TCRdb's copy has only in-frame clones and leaves some out. V and J calls and clone size come straight from that table; D and trimming were deduced from the DNA. The sample yields fewer than 150,000 clones, more than 70% seen once.

The clonotype comes from a man in his fifties or sixties with active or convalescent COVID-19. Specimen: peripheral blood. The genes are TRBV19 and TRBJ2-1; 11 nucleotides match TRBD2. In DNA, the CDR3 is TGTGCCAGTAGTATAACTAGCGGGAGCAATGAGCAGTTCTTC. Protein product: CASSITSGSNEQFF.